The 22 T cell receptor beta chains below all came from one sample that was sequenced in a study of cytomegalovirus exposure and HLA in healthy donors. Use of 60 Vbeta and 13 Jbeta primers characterized the PCR. Only in-frame clones appear in the TCRdb table, and some are missing; sequencing was by immunoSEQ multiplex PCR. The data show 180,000 or so clones, about four fifths seen once. The sequencing input was PBMCs. The receptors shown here come from a woman in her late teens or twenties in good health and CMV-seropositive.

The chain has TRBV28 and TRBJ1-5; 10 bases line up with TRBD1. Germline V gene data show CDR1 as MDHEN and CDR2 as SYDVKM. With 6 bases clipped from V and 8 bases from J, the junction kept 10 bases outside the gene matches. This CDR3 spans 15 amino acids. The CDR3 DNA reads as TGTGCCAGCAGGTGGGGGACAGGGGATATAGAGCCCCAGCATTTT. Its translation is CASRWGTGDIEPQHF.

The V call is TRBV28, the J call TRBJ2-7; possible D gene TRBD1, 6 bases. V gave up 6 bases and J gave up 0 bases, with 18 bases separating them. Germline assignment: CDR1 MDHEN and CDR2 SYDVKM. The length of the CDR3 is 16 residues. The CDR3 here is CASRRSWTASSYEQYF. The DNA of the CDR3 is TGTGCCAGCAGAAGGAGTTGGACAGCCAGCTCCTACGAGCAGTACTTC.

V usage is TRBV18 and J usage is TRBJ2-3; the D is unclear. CDR3 size: 11 residues. The V end was cut by 4 bases, the J end by 6 bases, with 5 bases between. Germline CDR1 reads KGHSH; CDR2 reads LQKENI. The CDR3 bases are TGTGCCAGCTCACGTATCGATACGCAGTATTTT. As protein: CASSRIDTQYF.

This chain connects TRBV5-6 to TRBJ2-7; TRBD1 agrees at 12 bases. J gave up 7 bases and V 6 bases, and 8 bases lay outside the gene matches. The CDR3 is 14 residues long. Germline-derived CDR1 and CDR2 are SGHDT and YYEEEE. Here the CDR3 reads CASNRDRGLGEQYF. CDR3 nucleotides: TGTGCCAGCAACCGGGACAGGGGGCTCGGTGAGCAGTACTTC.

The J gene is TRBJ2-3, the V gene TRBV6-4, with 7 bases fitting TRBD1. Germline V gene data show CDR1 as MRHNA and CDR2 as SNTAGT. V shed 0 bases and J 2 bases; nucleotides not matched to a gene: 2. This CDR3 is built from 15 residues. CDR3 protein: CASSDSTGATDTQYF. CDR3 DNA: TGTGCCAGCAGTGACTCAACAGGGGCCACAGATACGCAGTATTTT.

The V and J genes are TRBV10-3 and TRBJ1-1; D perhaps matches TRBD1 (5 bases). Germline V gene lookup returns CDR1 ENHRY and CDR2 SYGVKD. The ends were cut back, 6 bases at V and 4 bases at J, with 15 bases in the middle. CDR3 length: 14 amino acids. Written as DNA, the CDR3 is TGTGCCATCAGAGCCTCCAGGGATAGCACTGAAGCTTTCTTT. This sequence encodes CAIRASRDSTEAFF.

The gene calls are TRBV9 and TRBJ2-3; possibly TRBD2 for D (6 bases). Trimming pared 5 bases from V and 3 bases from J, leaving 10 bases between. Per germline, CDR1 SGDLS and CDR2 YYNGEE. CDR3 length: 13 residues. The CDR3 here is CASSFGGTDTQYF. The DNA of the CDR3 is TGTGCCAGCAGTTTTGGGGGGACAGATACGCAGTATTTT.

This chain links TRBV7-7 with TRBJ2-7; 10 nucleotides line up with TRBD1. Germline trimming cut 5 bases from V and 2 bases from J; bases unmatched to any gene: 6. CDR3 length equals 15 residues. Germline loops: CDR1 SSHAT, CDR2 FNYEAQ (reference sequence). As DNA, the CDR3 is TGTGCCAGCAGCCACGGGACAGGGGCCACCTACGAGCAGTACTTC. As protein: CASSHGTGATYEQYF.

This clone was counted once. The V and J genes are TRBV11-2 and TRBJ2-7; D remains ambiguous. Trimming shortened V by 4 bases and J by 4 bases, and 8 bases separated the two germline ends. The CDR3 is 12 amino acids. Germline V CDR1 and CDR2: SGHAT, FQNNGV. In DNA form, the CDR3 reads TGTGCCAGCAGCTCCTCACGGTACGAGCAGTACTTC. Translated: CASSSSRYEQYF.

The V call is TRBV19, the J call TRBJ2-5; 8 positions match TRBD2. Germline CDR1 reads LNHDA; CDR2 reads SQIVND (reference sequence). The V gene end was trimmed by 2 bases and the J gene end by 5 bases; junction bases not matched to a gene: 7. CDR3 size: 15 residues. The CDR3 reads CASSIMGTGGETQYF. The CDR3 DNA is TGTGCCAGTAGTATAATGGGGACGGGGGGGGAGACCCAGTACTTC. Complete variable domain (other parts from reference TRBV19 and TRBJ2-5): DGGITQSPKYLFRKEGQNVTLSCEQNLNHDAMYWYRQDPGQGLRLIYYSQIVNDFQKGDIAEGYSVSREKKESFPLTVTSAQKNPTAFYLCASSIMGTGGETQYFGPGTRLLVL.

V usage is TRBV7-9 and J usage is TRBJ2-7, with D perhaps matching TRBD2 (6 bases). CDR1 is SEHNR and CDR2 is FQNEAQ in the germline V gene (reference sequence). The CDR3 loop spans 14 amino acids. Trimming stripped 1 base from V and 1 base from J, with 8 bases between. This CDR3 is CASSLGGESYEQYF. CDR3 nucleotide sequence: TGTGCCAGCAGCTTAGGCGGGGAGTCCTACGAGCAGTACTTC.

The chain has TRBV19 and TRBJ2-2; 9 positions agree with TRBD1. CDR1 is LNHDA, CDR2 SQIVND, per germline (reference sequence). The CDR3 is 15 amino acids. V was clipped by 5 bases and J by 9 bases; unmatched bases: 10. The CDR3 sequence is CASSFRNRGRRELFF. In nucleotides, the CDR3 is TGTGCCAGTAGTTTTCGGAACAGGGGGCGCCGGGAGCTGTTTTTT.

This chain uses TRBV4-2 with TRBJ2-1, with D unresolved. The germline V and J ends were trimmed by 2 bases and 8 bases, with 19 bases remaining between them. The CDR3 has 16 amino acids. Per germline, CDR1 LGHNA and CDR2 YNFKEQ. In nucleotides, the CDR3 is TGTGCCAGCAGCCAACAATTGGCCCTCCGGGTCTATGAGCAGTTCTTC. It yields the protein CASSQQLALRVYEQFF.

The chain combines TRBV7-8 with TRBJ1-2; 12 positions match TRBD1. Per the germline V gene, CDR1 is SGHVS and CDR2 is FQNEAQ. CDR3 length: 17 amino acids. V shed 5 bases, J shed 2 bases, and the junction held 9 bases outside the gene matches. For the CDR3, the DNA is TGTGCCAGCAGCAACCGGGACAGGGGGCACCCCAACTATGGCTACACCTTC. Its protein product is CASSNRDRGHPNYGYTF.

The chain carries TRBV28 and TRBJ2-7; 7 positions agree with TRBD2. The V gene end was trimmed by 4 bases and the J gene end by 0 bases; junction bases not matched to a gene: 15. CDR3 size: 18 residues. The germline gives CDR1 MDHEN, CDR2 SYDVKM. CDR3 region: CASSSPLIWGGRSYEQYF. CDR3 sequence (DNA): TGTGCCAGCAGTTCTCCACTAATTTGGGGGGGACGCTCCTACGAGCAGTACTTC.

This clone was observed once. The chain is built from TRBV5-6 and TRBJ2-7; the D gene is possibly TRBD2 (6 bases). The CDR3 length is 14 residues. Germline V gene lookup returns CDR1 SGHDT and CDR2 YYEEEE. V lost 4 bases, J lost 7 bases, and 18 bases lay in between. As DNA, the CDR3 is TGTGCCAGCAGCCCCGGGGGACCCGTGAGGGAGCAGTACTTC. This codes for CASSPGGPVREQYF. Together with reference TRBV5-6 and TRBJ2-7, the CDR3 gives the full variable domain: DAGVTQSPTHLIKTRGQQVTLRCSPKSGHDTVSWYQQALGQGPQFIFQYYEEEERQRGNFPDRFSGHQFPNYSSELNVNALLLGDSALYLCASSPGGPVREQYFGPGTRLTVT.

The chain employs TRBV6-6 and TRBJ1-2, with a weak D call TRBD1 (6 bases). The CDR3 has 14 amino acids. V was trimmed by 5 bases and J by 8 bases, leaving 18 bases between them. Germline lookup yields CDR1 MNHNY and CDR2 SVGAGI (reference sequence). CDR3 protein: CASSLRDTLLGYTF. Here the CDR3 DNA reads TGTGCCAGCAGTCTCCGGGACACTTTATTGGGCTACACCTTC.

V usage is TRBV5-1 and J usage is TRBJ2-5; TRBD1 is a possible D gene (5 bases). The V gene's germline CDR1 is SGHRS and CDR2 YFSETQ. There are 15 residues in the CDR3. Trimming left V 0 bases short and J 2 bases short, with 11 bases between. The CDR3 protein is CASSLEPGIQETQYF. CDR3 DNA: TGCGCCAGCAGCTTGGAGCCAGGGATTCAAGAGACCCAGTACTTC. Supplemented by reference TRBV5-1 and TRBJ2-5, the full variable domain reads KAGVTQTPRYLIKTRGQQVTLSCSPISGHRSVSWYQQTPGQGLQFLFEYFSETQRNKGNFPGRFSGRQFSNSRSEMNVSTLELGDSALYLCASSLEPGIQETQYFGPGTRLLVL.

The chain combines TRBV4-3 with TRBJ1-2, with D tentatively TRBD1 (6 bases). Germline lookup yields CDR1 LGHNA and CDR2 YSLEER. The V and J ends lost 0 bases and 10 bases respectively, with 18 bases between them. The CDR3 is 15 residues long. CDR3: CASSQEGRDIDVYTF. DNA for the CDR3: TGCGCCAGCAGCCAAGAGGGACGGGACATCGACGTCTACACCTTC.

The chain couples TRBV19 to TRBJ1-2; D might be TRBD1 (6 bases). The germline V gene has CDR1 LNHDA and CDR2 SQIVND (reference sequence). V lost 4 bases and J 4 bases, leaving 16 bases between the germline ends. The CDR3 is made up of 15 amino acids. The CDR3 sequence is CASSTTLQGTYGYTF. CDR3 in DNA: TGTGCCAGTAGTACTACCCTACAGGGAACCTATGGCTACACCTTC.

The rearrangement joins TRBV30 to TRBJ1-4, with D maybe TRBD1 (6 bases). Trimming stripped 0 bases from V and 7 bases from J, with 15 bases between. This CDR3 region has 15 residues. Germline CDR1 is GTSNPN and CDR2 is SVGIG (reference sequence). The CDR3 region has the DNA TGTGCCTGGAGTGTAGTGGGGACAAGGGGTGAAAAACTGTTTTTT. It is translated as CAWSVVGTRGEKLFF.

The chain employs TRBV29-1 and TRBJ2-1, with no clear D. The V gene lost 4 bases and the J gene lost 5 bases, with 6 bases spanning the gap. The CDR3 length is 11 residues. Looked up from germline, CDR1 is SQVTM and CDR2 is ANQGSEA. CDR3 bases: TGCAGCGTTGGCGCGGACAATGAGCAGTTCTTC. Its protein product is CSVGADNEQFF.